The 21 T cell receptor beta chains below were found in one sample sequenced in a study of T cells in localized non-small cell lung cancer. The assay was immunoSEQ multiplex PCR, and TCRdb's table has in-frame clones only and misses some. Here the sample spans some 2,000 clones, roughly 30% being singletons. The sequenced sample was normal lung tissue next to the tumor, obtained before any cancer treatment. These receptors were taken from a woman between 40 and 69 years old with stage II squamous cell lung carcinoma.

The chain links TRBV5-1 to TRBJ2-2; D not certain. Trimming took off 0 bases at V and 6 bases at J, with 9 bases between the two ends. This CDR3 has 14 residues. Germline assignment: CDR1 SGHRS and CDR2 YFSETQ. CDR3 DNA: TGCGCCAGCAGCTTGGCCGGGTGGGCCGGGGAGCTGTTTTTT. Its translation is CASSLAGWAGELFF.

A few counts support this clone. The chain couples TRBV6-8 to TRBJ2-3; TRBD2 agrees at 8 bases. CDR1 and CDR2 (germline): MNHGY, SAAAGT. J gave up 2 bases and V 6 bases, and 1 base lay outside the gene matches. This CDR3 contains 13 residues. The CDR3: CASRREATDTQYF. The CDR3 nucleotides read TGTGCCAGCAGGCGGGAGGCCACAGATACGCAGTATTTT.

CDR3 in DNA: TGTGCCAGCACCAAATACAGGGACAACTATGGCTACACCTTC. This translates into CASTKYRDNYGYTF. The chain employs TRBV6-8 and TRBJ1-2; possible D gene TRBD1, 6 bases. Per the germline V gene, CDR1 is MNHGY and CDR2 is SAAAGT. Trimming cost V 7 bases and J 2 bases, with 14 bases left between them. CDR3 length: 14 residues.

This clone was picked up a small number of times. V usage is TRBV11-3 and J usage is TRBJ1-2; D uncertain. This CDR3 has 17 amino acids. V shed 5 bases and J shed 2 bases, with 21 bases lying between them. The germline V gene has CDR1 SGHNT and CDR2 YENEEA. CDR3 coding DNA: TGTGCCAGCAGCCGAGGACGTACGCGGAACTTCAACTATGGCTACACCTTC. Translation gives CASSRGRTRNFNYGYTF.

This clone appeared a few times. The rearrangement joins TRBV30 to TRBJ1-1; D may be TRBD1 (6 bases). V lost 4 bases and J 4 bases, leaving 25 bases between the germline ends. Per germline, CDR1 GTSNPN and CDR2 SVGIG (reference sequence). The CDR3 totals 17 residues. The CDR3 here is CAWTPRTGKATGTEAFF. The CDR3 region has the DNA TGTGCCTGGACCCCCCGTACAGGGAAGGCAACGGGCACTGAAGCTTTCTTT.

This clone was observed a few times. The chain has TRBV9 and TRBJ1-3, with 7 bases fitting TRBD1. The V and J ends lost 3 bases and 2 bases, in that order; junction bases with no gene match: 2. The CDR3 extends over 14 amino acids. Germline lookup yields CDR1 SGDLS and CDR2 YYNGEE. CDR3 region: CASSAGTAGNTIYF. CDR3 nucleotides: TGTGCCAGCAGCGCCGGGACAGCTGGAAACACCATATATTTT.

V gene TRBV9 combines with J gene TRBJ2-1, with 11 bases matching TRBD2. Germline CDR1 and CDR2: SGDLS and YYNGEE. V lost 6 bases, J lost 6 bases, and 8 bases stayed unmatched. This CDR3 has 15 amino acids. The CDR3 DNA reads TGTGCCAGCACAATTCGACTAGCGGGATTCAATGAGCAGTTCTTC. Protein sequence: CASTIRLAGFNEQFF.

This clone came up a few times. The gene calls are TRBV18 and TRBJ1-1; unclear D gene. Germline V gives CDR1 KGHSH, CDR2 LQKENI. The CDR3 consists of 14 residues. The V gene lost 3 bases and the J gene lost 4 bases, with 12 bases spanning the gap. The CDR3 region is CASSPDSQGTEAFF. Written as DNA, the CDR3 is TGTGCCAGCTCACCGGATTCTCAAGGCACTGAAGCTTTCTTT. Filled out from reference TRBV18 and TRBJ1-1, the complete variable domain reads NAGVMQNPRHLVRRRGQEARLRCSPMKGHSHVYWYRQLPEEGLKFMVYLQKENIIDESGMPKERFSAEFPKEGPSILRIQQVVRGDSAAYFCASSPDSQGTEAFFGQGTRLTVV.

This clone is judged medium-sized. This sequence joins TRBV11-3 and TRBJ2-7; maybe TRBD2 (6 bases). This CDR3 is 15 amino acids long. V shed 5 bases and J shed 6 bases, with 20 bases lying between them. Germline V gene lookup returns CDR1 SGHNT and CDR2 YENEEA. CDR3 sequence (DNA): TGTGCCAGCAGCCCCATAGCTACGGGGGTAGGCGAGCAGTACTTC. Translation: CASSPIATGVGEQYF.

This chain uses TRBV28 with TRBJ1-1, with TRBD1 identical over 7 bases. The trim removed 6 bases at V and 2 bases at J, leaving 9 bases unmatched. Per germline, CDR1 MDHEN and CDR2 SYDVKM. The length of the CDR3 is 15 residues. DNA for the CDR3: TGTGCCAGCAGGTGGCCGGGGACAGTAAACACTGAAGCTTTCTTT. This sequence encodes CASRWPGTVNTEAFF.

This chain links TRBV30 with TRBJ1-1, with unresolved D. The CDR3 spans 13 residues. Between the trimmed V and J ends, which lost 0 bases and 1 base, there was a span of 6 bases. Per the germline V gene, CDR1 is GTSNPN and CDR2 is SVGIG (reference sequence). The DNA of the CDR3 is TGTGCCTGGAGTGTAAAGGGGAACACTGAAGCTTTCTTT. Protein: CAWSVKGNTEAFF.

The chain is built from TRBV11-3 and TRBJ2-5; 11 bases map to TRBD1. The V and J ends lost 7 bases and 4 bases, in that order; junction bases with no gene match: 17. This CDR3 is built from 18 residues. Germline assignment: CDR1 SGHNT and CDR2 YENEEA. CDR3 in amino acids: CASTFMSSGQGGRETQYF. CDR3 DNA: TGTGCCAGCACCTTTATGTCGTCGGGACAGGGGGGAAGAGAGACCCAGTACTTC.

By share, this clone counts as large. The V gene is TRBV6-8, the J gene TRBJ1-1; 8 nucleotides agree with TRBD1. V gave up 4 bases and J gave up 6 bases; unmatched junction bases: 7. Germline V gives CDR1 MNHGY, CDR2 SAAAGT. There are 14 residues in the CDR3. The CDR3 DNA reads TGTGCCAGCAGTTCAGGGGGCGGGCGGCCTGAAGCTTTCTTT. This codes for CASSSGGGRPEAFF.

Sample share makes this clone large (0.1 to 1%). V and J are TRBV9 and TRBJ2-7, with 11 nucleotides matching TRBD1. This CDR3 spans 15 amino acids. Germline V CDR1 and CDR2: SGDLS, YYNGEE. V was clipped by 4 bases and J by 4 bases; unmatched bases: 7. This CDR3 is CASSIGTGGYYEQYF. CDR3 DNA: TGTGCCAGCAGCATCGGGACAGGGGGATATTACGAGCAGTACTTC.

The rearrangement joins TRBV9 to TRBJ2-1; D is perhaps TRBD1 or TRBD2 (5 bases each). In germline, CDR1 is SGDLS, CDR2 YYNGEE. Trimming pared 3 bases from V and 1 base from J, leaving 14 bases between. The CDR3 is made up of 16 amino acids. The DNA for the CDR3 is TGTGCCAGCAGCGCGAGGGGAGCGGTTTCCTACAATGAGCAGTTCTTC. It translates to CASSARGAVSYNEQFF.

The rearrangement joins TRBV18 to TRBJ2-3; D is ambiguous. This CDR3 region has 14 residues. CDR1 KGHSH and CDR2 LQKENI come from the germline V gene. Between the trimmed V and J ends, which lost 1 base and 6 bases, there was a span of 11 bases. The CDR3 bases are TGTGCCAGCTCACCACTTCCAGGTCCTGATACGCAGTATTTT. Amino acid sequence: CASSPLPGPDTQYF.

V is TRBV12-5 and J is TRBJ2-1, with no clear D. The CDR3 extends over 11 amino acids. V lost 2 bases and J 10 bases, leaving 6 bases between the germline ends. CDR1 and CDR2 (germline): LGHNT, FRNRAP. The chain's CDR3 is CASGLRAEQFF. In DNA, the CDR3 is TGTGCTAGTGGTTTGAGGGCCGAGCAGTTCTTC.

This clone is labeled medium-sized (0.01 to 0.1%). The genes are TRBV6-8 and TRBJ2-7, with 7 positions matching TRBD1. J was trimmed by 6 bases and V by 5 bases; bases with no gene match: 10. The CDR3 runs 14 residues. Germline V gene lookup returns CDR1 MNHGY and CDR2 SAAAGT. CDR3 DNA: TGTGCCAGCAGTCGGGACAGCTCAGGGTCCGAGCAGTACTTC. It codes for CASSRDSSGSEQYF.

This clone was detected a few times. Written as DNA, the CDR3 is TGTGCCAGCCGGGGGCAGCTGAACACTGAAGCTTTCTTT. Its protein product is CASRGQLNTEAFF. V usage is TRBV14 and J usage is TRBJ1-1; tentative D call: TRBD1 (6 bases). The V gene lost 8 bases and the J gene lost 0 bases, with 10 bases spanning the gap. The CDR3 runs to 13 residues. The germline V gene encodes CDR1 SGHDN and CDR2 FVKESK.

This clone showed up just a few times. V is TRBV6-7 and J is TRBJ1-1; TRBD1 might be the D (5 bases). TRBV6-7 is recorded as an ORF, its role being uncertain. This CDR3 region has 11 residues. V was pared by 10 bases and J by 2 bases, with 8 bases between. CDR3 in DNA: TGTGCCATCAGGGACAACACTGAAGCTTTCTTT. Its protein is CAIRDNTEAFF.

This clone was counted a few times. The chain links TRBV28 to TRBJ1-1, with D possibly TRBD1 on 5 matching bases. This CDR3 is 14 amino acids long. The V end lost 4 bases, the J end lost 5 bases, and 14 bases lay between the germline ends. Looked up from germline, CDR1 is MDHEN and CDR2 is SYDVKM. The CDR3 DNA reads as TGTGCCAGCAGTTGGCTGATGGGGGGGACTGAAGCTTTCTTT. This encodes CASSWLMGGTEAFF.